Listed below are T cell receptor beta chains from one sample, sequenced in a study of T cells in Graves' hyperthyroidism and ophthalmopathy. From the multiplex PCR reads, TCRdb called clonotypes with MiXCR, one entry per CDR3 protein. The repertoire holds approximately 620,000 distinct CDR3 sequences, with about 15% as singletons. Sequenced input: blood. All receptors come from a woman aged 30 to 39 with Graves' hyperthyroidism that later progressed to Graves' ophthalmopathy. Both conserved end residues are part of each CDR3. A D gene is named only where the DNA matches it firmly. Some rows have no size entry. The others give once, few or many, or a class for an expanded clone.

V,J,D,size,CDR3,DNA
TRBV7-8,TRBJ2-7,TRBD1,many,CASTGQAAGYEQYF,TGTGCCAGCACTGGACAGGCGGCGGGTTACGAGCAGTACTTC
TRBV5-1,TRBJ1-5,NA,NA,CASSLGQVENQPQHF,TGCGCCAGCAGCTTGGGACAGGTAGAGAATCAGCCCCAGCATTTT
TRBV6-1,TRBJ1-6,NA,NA,CASSRGPNSPLHF,TGTGCCAGCAGCAGAGGACCCAATTCACCCCTCCACTTT
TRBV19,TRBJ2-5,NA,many,CASSIVTGHLQETQYF,TGTGCCAGTAGTATAGTGACAGGACACCTGCAAGAGACCCAGTACTTC
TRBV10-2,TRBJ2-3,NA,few,CASSEPWAERTDSGRDTQYF,TGCGCCAGCAGTGAGCCTTGGGCCGAGCGAACAGACTCTGGCAGGGATACGCAGTATTTT
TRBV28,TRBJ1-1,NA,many,CASSLRGKNTEAFF,TGTGCCAGCAGTTTACGGGGCAAGAACACTGAAGCTTTCTTT
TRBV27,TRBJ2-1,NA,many,CASSKGANEQFF,TGTGCCAGCTCAAAAGGGGCCAATGAGCAGTTCTTC
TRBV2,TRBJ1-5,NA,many,CASSPDRYSNQPQHF,TGTGCCAGCAGCCCCGACAGGTATAGCAATCAGCCCCAGCATTTT
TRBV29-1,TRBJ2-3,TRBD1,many,CSVYRGADTQYF,TGCAGCGTGTACAGGGGCGCAGATACGCAGTATTTT
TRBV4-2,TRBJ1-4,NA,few,CASSPSRGATNEKLFF,TGTGCCAGCAGCCCTTCCCGGGGGGCCACTAATGAAAAACTGTTTTTT
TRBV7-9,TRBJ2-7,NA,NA,CASGTYGQYF,TGTGCCAGCGGTACCTACGGGCAGTACTTC
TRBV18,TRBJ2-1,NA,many,CASSSQTSSQNEQFF,TGTGCCAGCTCATCACAGACTAGTTCCCAGAATGAGCAGTTCTTC
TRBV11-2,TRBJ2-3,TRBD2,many,CASSFISGLAGLTDTQYF,TGTGCCAGCAGCTTTATCTCGGGGCTAGCGGGATTAACAGATACGCAGTATTTT
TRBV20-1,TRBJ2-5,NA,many,CRAPLTEAGETQYF,TGCAGAGCCCCACTCACGGAGGCGGGAGAGACCCAGTACTTC
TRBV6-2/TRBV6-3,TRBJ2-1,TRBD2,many,CASSYSTGGPPDEQFF,TGTGCCAGCAGTTACTCGACGGGAGGGCCCCCGGATGAGCAGTTCTTC
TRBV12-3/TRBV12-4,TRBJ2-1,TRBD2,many,CASSRTRADNEQFF,TGTGCCAGCAGCAGGACTAGGGCTGACAATGAGCAGTTCTTC
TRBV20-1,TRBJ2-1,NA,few,CSARAMNEQFF,TGCAGTGCTAGAGCAATGAATGAGCAGTTCTTC
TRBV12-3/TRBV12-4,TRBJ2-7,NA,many,CASSLGLGRENYEQYF,TGTGCCAGCAGTTTAGGATTGGGACGGGAAAACTACGAGCAGTACTTC
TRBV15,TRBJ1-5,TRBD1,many,CATSKGTGGLGSNQPQHF,TGTGCCACCAGCAAAGGGACAGGGGGTCTGGGTAGCAATCAGCCCCAGCATTTT
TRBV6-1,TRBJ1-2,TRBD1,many,CASTQVVSAGTGGYTF,TGTGCCAGCACTCAGGTGGTGTCTGCCGGGACAGGGGGCTACACCTTC
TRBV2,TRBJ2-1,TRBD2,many,CASSSGTTNEQFF,TGTGCCAGCAGTAGCGGGACTACCAATGAGCAGTTCTTC
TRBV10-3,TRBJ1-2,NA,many,CAISDGTSYGYTF,TGTGCCATCAGTGACGGGACAAGCTATGGCTACACCTTC
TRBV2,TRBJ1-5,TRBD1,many,CASRNLKGAPQPQHF,TGTGCCAGCAGGAATCTAAAGGGGGCCCCCCAGCCCCAGCATTTT
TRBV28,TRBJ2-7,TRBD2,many,CASRPTGGGYEQYF,TGTGCCAGCAGGCCCACGGGAGGAGGTTACGAGCAGTACTTC
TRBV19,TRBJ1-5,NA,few,CASSIPGTQHF,TGTGCCAGTAGTATCCCGGGGACCCAGCATTTT
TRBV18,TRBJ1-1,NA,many,CASSPGVGDTEAFF,TGTGCCAGCTCACCCGGGGTGGGGGACACTGAAGCTTTCTTT
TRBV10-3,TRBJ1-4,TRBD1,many,CAISMTGGNEKLFF,TGTGCCATCAGCATGACAGGGGGCAATGAAAAACTGTTTTTT
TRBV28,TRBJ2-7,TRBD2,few,CASSPTSIKLAGVPYEQYF,TGTGCCAGCAGTCCTACTTCTATTAAACTAGCGGGAGTTCCCTACGAGCAGTACTTC
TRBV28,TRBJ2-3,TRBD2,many,CASSAFGVAGGDTQYF,TGTGCCAGCAGTGCGTTTGGGGTAGCGGGAGGAGATACGCAGTATTTT
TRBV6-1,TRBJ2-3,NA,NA,CASRTDYTDTQYF,TGTGCCAGCAGAACGGACTACACAGATACGCAGTATTTT
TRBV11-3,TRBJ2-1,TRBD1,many,CASSLAAGQGPQQFF,TGTGCCAGCAGCTTAGCGGCGGGACAGGGTCCCCAGCAGTTCTTC
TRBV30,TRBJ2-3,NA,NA,CAWSVRKSTDTQYF,TGTGCCTGGAGCGTCAGGAAAAGCACAGATACGCAGTATTTT
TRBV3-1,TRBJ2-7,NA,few,CATQDSLGSEQYF,TGTGCCACCCAGGACAGTCTTGGTTCCGAGCAGTACTTC
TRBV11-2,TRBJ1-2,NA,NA,CASSRTAGYGYTF,TGTGCCAGCTCTCGGACCGCCGGCTATGGCTACACCTTC
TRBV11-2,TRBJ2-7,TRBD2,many,CASSPRTSGPDTSSYEQYF,TGTGCCAGCAGCCCTCGGACTAGCGGGCCGGACACTAGCTCCTACGAGCAGTACTTC
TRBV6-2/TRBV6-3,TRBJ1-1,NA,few,CASLTGNTEAFF,TGTGCCAGCTTGACAGGGAACACTGAAGCTTTCTTT
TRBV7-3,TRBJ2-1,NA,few,CAGSLSPSLWVEQFF,TGTGCCGGCAGCTTATCTCCTAGCCTTTGGGTTGAGCAGTTCTTC
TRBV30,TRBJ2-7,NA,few,CAWSVIHEQYF,TGTGCCTGGAGTGTAATCCACGAGCAGTACTTC
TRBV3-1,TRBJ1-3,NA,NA,CASSPGQFPSLGNTIYF,TGTGCCAGCAGCCCCGGACAGTTCCCTTCCTTGGGAAACACCATATATTTT
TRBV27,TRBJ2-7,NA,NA,CASRRRAFYEQYF,TGTGCCAGCAGACGGCGGGCGTTCTACGAGCAGTACTTC
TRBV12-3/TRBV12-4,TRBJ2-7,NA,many,CASSSTGLVGAYF,TGTGCCAGCAGTTCAACCGGGCTCGTCGGAGCGTACTTC
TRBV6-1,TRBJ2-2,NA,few,CASNVILAGAGELFF,TGTGCCAGCAATGTCATCTTGGCAGGGGCTGGGGAGCTGTTTTTT
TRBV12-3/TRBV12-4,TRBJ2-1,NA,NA,CASSLSVAQGRNEQFF,TGTGCCAGCAGCTTATCGGTAGCGCAGGGGAGGAATGAGCAGTTCTTC